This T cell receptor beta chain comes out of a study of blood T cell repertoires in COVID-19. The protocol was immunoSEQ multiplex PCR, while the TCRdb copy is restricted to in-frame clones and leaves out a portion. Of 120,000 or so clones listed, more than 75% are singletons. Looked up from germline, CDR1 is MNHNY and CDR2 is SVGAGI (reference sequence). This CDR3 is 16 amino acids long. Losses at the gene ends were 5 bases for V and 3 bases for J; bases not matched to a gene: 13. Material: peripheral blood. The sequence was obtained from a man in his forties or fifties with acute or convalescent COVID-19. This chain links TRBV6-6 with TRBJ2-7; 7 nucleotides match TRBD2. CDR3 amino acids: CASSRTLAAEGYEQYF. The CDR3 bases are TGTGCCAGCAGTCGAACCCTAGCGGCGGAGGGCTACGAGCAGTACTTC.